Presented here are 28 T cell receptor beta chains from one specimen sequenced in a study of patients and donors after allogeneic stem cell transplantation. TCRdb re-called the RT-PCR reads with MiXCR, one entry per CDR3 protein. This repertoire shows hundreds of thousands of distinct CDR3 sequences, 16% found once; its top ten account for about 7%. Sequenced material: blood, either unsorted or a sorted T cell fraction (not recorded which). The receptors originated from a human donor who was either an allogeneic HSCT recipient or a stem cell or donor lymphocyte infusion donor (not recorded which). It is not recorded whose cells these are; they may come from a transplant donor.

The chain uses TRBV24-1 and TRBJ2-7; 8 bases fit TRBD1. The germline V gene encodes CDR1 KGHDR and CDR2 SFDVKD. This CDR3 is built from 15 residues. The junction had 7 bases not matched to a gene; V was cut back by 3 bases and J by 4 bases. The CDR3 sequence is CATSDTRTGRYEQYF. The CDR3 nucleotides are TGTGCCACCAGTGATACCAGGACAGGGAGGTACGAGCAGTACTTC.

The chain uses TRBV3-1 and TRBJ1-4, with 10 bases matching TRBD1. The ends lost 4 bases at V and 7 bases at J; junction bases unmatched: 9. This CDR3 region has 16 residues. Looked up from germline, CDR1 is LGHDT and CDR2 is YNNKEL (reference sequence). This CDR3 is CASSRGTGVRSEKLFF. The CDR3, as DNA: TGTGCCAGCAGCCGAGGGACAGGGGTCCGGAGTGAAAAACTGTTTTTT.

This clonotype was counted ten times or more. The chain recombines TRBV12-3 or TRBV12-4 with TRBJ1-5; D may be TRBD1 (5 bases). CDR3 length: 15 residues. Deletions cut 3 bases from V and 0 bases from J, with 9 bases between. As DNA, the CDR3 is TGTGCCAGCAGTTTGGAGGGGAGTAGCAATCAGCCCCAGCATTTT. It specifies CASSLEGSSNQPQHF.

This clonotype was seen a handful of times. The rearrangement joins TRBV7-2 to TRBJ2-3; 10 bases fit TRBD1. The CDR3 is 16 amino acids. The trim removed 2 bases at V and 3 bases at J, leaving 5 bases unmatched. CDR1 and CDR2 (germline): SGHTA, FQGNSA. The CDR3 region is CASSLWDRGGTDTQYF. For the CDR3, the DNA is TGTGCCAGCAGCTTATGGGACAGGGGAGGGACAGATACGCAGTATTTT. The whole variable domain, filled in from reference TRBV7-2 and TRBJ2-3, reads GAGVSQSPSNKVTEKGKDVELRCDPISGHTALYWYRQSLGQGLEFLIYFQGNSAPDKSGLPSDRFSAERTGGSVSTLTIQRTQQEDSAVYLCASSLWDRGGTDTQYFGPGTRLTVL.

The table lists this clonotype with a few counts. The J gene is TRBJ2-3, the V gene TRBV11-2; TRBD1 agrees at 10 bases. The CDR3 has 15 residues. V shed 4 bases and J 4 bases; nucleotides not matched to a gene: 5. Germline CDR1 is SGHAT and CDR2 is FQNNGV. This CDR3 is CASSWGDRGPDTQYF. CDR3 DNA: TGTGCCAGCAGCTGGGGGGACAGGGGCCCAGATACGCAGTATTTT.

The chain has TRBV2 and TRBJ2-1; D might be TRBD2 (5 bases). The V gene lost 6 bases and the J gene lost 5 bases, with 11 bases spanning the gap. The CDR3 is 13 residues long. The V gene's germline CDR1 is SNHLY and CDR2 FYNNEI. CDR3 DNA: TGTGCCAGCAGGACGGGATTCGACAATGAGCAGTTCTTC. Residues: CASRTGFDNEQFF.

This clonotype appeared many times. The chain is built from TRBV20-1 and TRBJ1-6; tentative D call: TRBD1 (6 bases). The CDR3 covers 15 residues. CDR1 and CDR2 (germline): DFQATT, SNEGSKA (reference sequence). Trimming left V 4 bases short and J 0 bases short, with 10 bases between. The CDR3 region is CSAKQGSSYNSPLHF. The CDR3 region has the DNA TGCAGTGCTAAACAGGGAAGCTCCTATAATTCACCCCTCCACTTT.

This clonotype was observed at least ten times. V gene TRBV10-3 combines with J gene TRBJ2-6; D is perhaps TRBD2 (5 bases). CDR3 length: 15 residues. The germline V gene has CDR1 ENHRY and CDR2 SYGVKD. Deletions cut 4 bases from V and 0 bases from J, with 7 bases between. Here the CDR3 DNA reads TGTGCCATCAGTGTTCGGGACTCTGGGGCCAACGTCCTGACTTTC. Translating it yields CAISVRDSGANVLTF.

This rearrangement joins TRBV27 to TRBJ1-6; tentatively, D is TRBD1 (5 bases). CDR3 length: 15 residues. V was cut by 3 bases and J by 7 bases, with 13 bases left in between. Germline V lookup: CDR1 MNHEY, CDR2 SMNVEV (reference sequence). The CDR3 DNA sequence: TGTGCCAGCAGTTTGCTCCCCCAGGGCAATTCACCCCTCCACTTT. This sequence encodes CASSLLPQGNSPLHF.

The V call is TRBV7-8, the J call TRBJ2-7; D gene ambiguous. Trimming left V 3 bases short and J 5 bases short, with 11 bases between. Germline V gene lookup returns CDR1 SGHVS and CDR2 FQNEAQ. The CDR3 totals 13 residues. The CDR3 region is CASSFNPADEQYF. CDR3 in DNA: TGTGCCAGCAGCTTCAACCCAGCAGACGAGCAGTACTTC.

In this sample, this clonotype turned up a few times. The chain joins TRBV5-6 to TRBJ1-1; D not certain. CDR1 and CDR2 (germline): SGHDT, YYEEEE. CDR3 length: 13 amino acids. Trimming pared 5 bases from V and 1 base from J, leaving 9 bases between. This CDR3 reads CASRNFANTEAFF. The CDR3 DNA reads TGTGCCAGCAGAAACTTCGCGAACACTGAAGCTTTCTTT.

In its sample, this clonotype was seen a few times. This chain links TRBV2 with TRBJ2-1; no reliable D call. Between the trimmed V and J ends, which lost 3 bases and 5 bases, there was a span of 14 bases. Germline V CDR1 and CDR2: SNHLY, FYNNEI. This CDR3 contains 15 residues. CDR3 in amino acids: CASSEYGRPHNEQFF. CDR3 DNA sequence: TGTGCCAGCAGTGAGTATGGCAGACCCCACAATGAGCAGTTCTTC.

There are a few counts of this clonotype. As DNA, the CDR3 is TGTGCCAGCAGCGCGGGACTAGCGAGGACCGGGGAGCTGTTTTTT. This encodes CASSAGLARTGELFF. This sequence joins TRBV12-3 or TRBV12-4 and TRBJ2-2, with 10 bases aligning to TRBD2. This CDR3 has 15 residues. The trim removed 6 bases at V and 5 bases at J, leaving 6 bases unmatched.

The chain is built from TRBV4-2 and TRBJ2-7, with D hard to call. The V and J ends lost 1 base and 0 bases respectively, with 7 bases between them. Germline loops: CDR1 LGHNA, CDR2 YNFKEQ. The length of the CDR3 is 14 residues. CDR3: CASSQAAASYEQYF. CDR3 nucleotides: TGTGCCAGCAGCCAAGCGGCCGCCTCCTACGAGCAGTACTTC.

This clonotype was found a few times. This rearrangement joins TRBV5-1 to TRBJ2-1; TRBD2 aligns across 8 bases. The CDR3 contains 14 residues. V trimming: 3 bases; J trimming: 5 bases; junction bases outside the gene matches: 4. Germline CDR1 is SGHRS and CDR2 is YFSETQ. The CDR3, as DNA: TGCGCCAGCAGCTACGGACTAGCAGACAATGAGCAGTTCTTC. Translation: CASSYGLADNEQFF.

There are a few counts of this clonotype. The J gene is TRBJ1-2, the V gene TRBV20-1; D ambiguous. This CDR3 has 11 amino acids. Germline CDR1 reads DFQATT; CDR2 reads SNEGSKA (reference sequence). The V end lost 4 bases, the J end lost 8 bases, and 11 bases lay between the germline ends. The CDR3 bases are TGCAGTGCTATTCAGGCCGACGGCTACACCTTC. Residues: CSAIQADGYTF.

The V call is TRBV7-8, the J call TRBJ1-2, with TRBD1 as a possible D gene (5 bases). The CDR3 loop spans 15 amino acids. Looked up from germline, CDR1 is SGHVS and CDR2 is FQNEAQ. The V and J ends lost 5 bases and 4 bases respectively, with 17 bases between them. Here the CDR3 reads CASSTLGRSAYGYTF. The CDR3 nucleotides read TGTGCCAGCAGCACTTTGGGACGGTCAGCCTATGGCTACACCTTC.

This clonotype came up a few times. The rearrangement uses TRBV2 and TRBJ1-5; 7 bases map to TRBD1. The V and J ends lost 4 bases and 3 bases, in that order; junction bases with no gene match: 6. The CDR3 length is 15 residues. Germline values: CDR1 SNHLY, CDR2 FYNNEI. CDR3 in DNA: TGTGCCAGCAGTGCGGAGACAGGGCTCAATCAGCCCCAGCATTTT. This sequence encodes CASSAETGLNQPQHF.

This clonotype turned up a few times. The chain links TRBV9 to TRBJ1-2, with D perhaps TRBD1 (6 bases). V was shortened by 0 bases and J by 8 bases, with 14 bases between the two germline ends. Germline V gives CDR1 SGDLS, CDR2 YYNGEE. This CDR3 comprises 14 residues. CDR3 in amino acids: CASSVEGGFGGYTF. CDR3 DNA sequence: TGTGCCAGCAGCGTAGAGGGGGGGTTCGGCGGCTACACCTTC.

This chain joins TRBV7-9 and TRBJ2-1, with D hard to call. V lost 0 bases and J lost 8, with 11 bases in between. The length of the CDR3 is 14 residues. In germline, CDR1 is SEHNR, CDR2 FQNEAQ (reference sequence). The CDR3: CASSLAASRDEQFF. DNA of the CDR3: TGTGCCAGCAGCTTAGCAGCTAGTAGGGATGAGCAGTTCTTC.

This clonotype turned up a few times. The chain carries TRBV7-6 and TRBJ2-3; D is ambiguous. This CDR3 contains 15 residues. The germline V gene encodes CDR1 SGHVS and CDR2 FNYEAQ. Trimming took off 0 bases at V and 4 bases at J, with 11 bases between the two ends. CDR3: CASSLAVASPDTQYF. CDR3 DNA sequence: TGTGCCAGCAGCTTAGCGGTGGCAAGCCCAGATACGCAGTATTTT.

This clonotype occurred a few times. V is TRBV7-3 and J is TRBJ1-1; 8 bases line up with TRBD1. The CDR3 has 14 residues. CDR1 is SGHTA, CDR2 FQGTGA, per germline. The trim removed 5 bases at V and 4 bases at J, leaving 6 bases unmatched. Written as DNA, the CDR3 is TGTGCCAGCAGCACCAGAGGACAGGGCACTGAAGCTTTCTTT. Amino acid sequence: CASSTRGQGTEAFF.

This clonotype came up a few times. This rearrangement joins TRBV10-3 to TRBJ1-1; possible D gene TRBD1, 6 bases. The ends were cut back, 3 bases at V and 1 base at J, with 6 bases in the middle. The CDR3 runs to 13 residues. In germline, CDR1 is ENHRY, CDR2 SYGVKD. The CDR3 reads CAISEGGNTEAFF. CDR3 DNA sequence: TGTGCCATCAGTGAAGGGGGGAACACTGAAGCTTTCTTT.

The sample holds a few counts of this clonotype. This chain links TRBV5-5 with TRBJ1-1; D gene unclear. Between the trimmed V and J ends, which lost 4 bases and 3 bases, there was a span of 19 bases. Germline V gene lookup returns CDR1 SGHKS and CDR2 YYEKEE (reference sequence). The CDR3 spans 16 residues. CDR3 in amino acids: CASSQSRFREDTEAFF. CDR3 nucleotide sequence: TGTGCCAGCAGCCAGAGCAGGTTTCGGGAGGACACTGAAGCTTTCTTT.

This clonotype was counted many times. The chain couples TRBV5-1 to TRBJ2-4; tentative D call: TRBD2 (5 bases). Germline V lookup: CDR1 SGHRS, CDR2 YFSETQ. This CDR3 is built from 15 residues. Trimming removed 0 bases from V and 7 bases from J, with 14 bases in between. The CDR3 reads CASSLDRGQSNIQYF. In DNA, the CDR3 is TGCGCCAGCAGCTTGGATCGAGGGCAGTCGAACATTCAGTACTTC.

The chain links TRBV27 to TRBJ1-2; the match to TRBD1 covers 8 bases. Germline V lookup: CDR1 MNHEY, CDR2 SMNVEV (reference sequence). The CDR3 consists of 16 residues. V lost 2 bases, J lost 2 bases, and 7 bases stayed unmatched. Here the CDR3 reads CASSLQPGQANYGYTF. The CDR3 DNA sequence: TGTGCCAGCAGTTTACAACCGGGACAGGCCAACTATGGCTACACCTTC.

This clonotype was observed a single time. This rearrangement joins TRBV24-1 to TRBJ2-1, with D unresolved. The germline V gene encodes CDR1 KGHDR and CDR2 SFDVKD. The CDR3 spans 12 residues. V lost 3 bases and J lost 9, with 8 bases in between. In DNA form, the CDR3 reads TGTGCCACCAGTGATCCGACCGGTGAGCAGTTCTTC. Translating gives CATSDPTGEQFF.

This sequence joins TRBV20-1 and TRBJ2-1, with no clear D. CDR3 size: 14 residues. Per the germline V gene, CDR1 is DFQATT and CDR2 is SNEGSKA (reference sequence). Trimming pared 1 base from V and 0 bases from J, leaving 7 bases between. As DNA, the CDR3 is TGCAGTGCTAGAGGGCAGAGCTCCTACAATGAGCAGTTCTTC. It translates to CSARGQSSYNEQFF.